This T cell receptor (beta chain) was obtained from a study of cytomegalovirus exposure and HLA in healthy donors. The study's findings and limits: The productive fraction for most TCR beta V segments was about 87% or about 30% in an earlier analysis. Several of the most significant clusters were apparently associated with common viral pathogens in a later analysis.

Points on this clone: Its cognate antigen is unknown.

This CDR3 spans 14 amino acids. Germline V gene lookup returns CDR1 MNHNS and CDR2 SASEGT. With 1 base removed from V and 2 bases from J, the gap between germline ends came to 8 bases. Primers for the PCR totalled 60 Vbeta and 13 Jbeta. Some clones are missing from TCRdb's copy, which holds only in-frame ones; the method was immunoSEQ multiplex PCR. This table has under 250,000 clones, around 80% appearing once. The sequence was collected from a man between 35 and 55 years old in good health and CMV-seropositive. The material sequenced was PBMCs. The chain recombines TRBV6-1 with TRBJ1-2; the D is unclear. The CDR3 here is CASSEVALNYGYTF. The CDR3 DNA reads as TGTGCCAGCAGTGAAGTGGCCTTGAACTATGGCTACACCTTC.